Sequencing of this T cell receptor beta chain was carried out in a study of breast tumors, draining lymph nodes, adjacent tissues (TCRdb year 2016). In terms of the full investigation: The study compared TCR beta repertoires across tumor, adjacent nontumor tissue and axillary lymph nodes from breast cancer patients. The study was designed to assess the relationships and possible T-cell exchange between tumor, surrounding tissue and draining lymph node repertoires in human breast cancer.

Lymph node samples were obtained from the axillary draining lymph nodes of breast cancer patients. The CDR3 goes from the cysteine to the phenylalanine over 16 residues. Of the read, only the CDR3 DNA is kept; its 48 bases are in frame from base 1. V is reduced by 4 bases and J by 7 bases, leaving a spacing of 22 bases between them. The CDR1 and CDR2 encoded by the germline V gene are SGHVS and FNYEAQ. The instrument was an Illumina HiSeq 2000. Multiplex PCR amplification was used to generate the TCR beta chain libraries. High-throughput sequencing was used to analyze the amplified TCR beta chain products. TCRdb trimmed the raw reads at Q25, called clones with MiXCR and kept productive beta chains. Here each entry gathers all rows of one CDR3 protein and keeps the most common genes and DNA. Present in this sample are some 100,000 distinct CDR3 sequences, around 20% of which were seen just once. The ten most abundant clones make up approximately 1.3% of the sample.

The sample holds many counts of this clonotype. What this receptor recognizes is not known. Base qualities were left out, and no much larger clone turns up one base away. The full study reports these points: Tumor and nontumor tissue repertoires were significantly more similar in luminal-like than in basal-like breast cancer. The conclusion that tumor T cells originate in lymph nodes was presented as consistent with a hypothesis rather than as directly demonstrated. T-cell repertoire diversity in tumors was found to be lower than in lymph nodes but higher than in nontumor tissue, and preferential V and J gene usage was observed. The data were judged consistent with most tumor T cells deriving from the lymph node and then expanding within tumor tissue.

The source of this sequence is a female donor with breast cancer. Some clones in this sample may be carry-over from other donors' samples. Sample: axillary lymph node tissue. The V and J segments used are TRBV7-6 and TRBJ1-2, with a tentative D gene TRBD1 over 6 matching bases. The bases read TGTGCCAGCAGCTGGGGGGCCAGGGATGGTTCTGCTGGCTACACCTTC. This translates into CASSWGARDGSAGYTF.